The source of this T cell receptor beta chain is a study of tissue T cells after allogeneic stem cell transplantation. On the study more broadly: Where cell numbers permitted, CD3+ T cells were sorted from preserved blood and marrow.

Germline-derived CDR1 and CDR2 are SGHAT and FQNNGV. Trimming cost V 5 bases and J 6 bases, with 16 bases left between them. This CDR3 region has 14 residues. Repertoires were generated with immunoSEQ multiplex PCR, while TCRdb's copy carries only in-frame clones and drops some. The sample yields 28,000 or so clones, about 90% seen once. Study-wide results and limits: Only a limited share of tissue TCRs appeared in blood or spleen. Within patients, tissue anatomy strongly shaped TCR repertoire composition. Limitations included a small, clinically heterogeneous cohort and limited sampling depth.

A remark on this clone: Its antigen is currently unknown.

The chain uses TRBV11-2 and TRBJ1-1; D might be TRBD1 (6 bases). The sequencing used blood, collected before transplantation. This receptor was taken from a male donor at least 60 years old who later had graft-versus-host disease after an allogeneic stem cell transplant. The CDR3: CASSTVPGGPEAFF. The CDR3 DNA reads TGTGCCAGCAGCACGGTTCCGGGGGGCCCTGAAGCTTTCTTT.